The sequence of this TCR beta chain was determined in a study of glioma-infiltrating T cells. Whole-study results and caveats: Tissue and blood shared very few CDR3 sequences.

CDR1 SNHLY and CDR2 FYNNEI come from the germline V gene. Trimming removed 8 bases from V and 10 bases from J; junction bases left unmatched: 10. This CDR3 has 13 amino acids. Regarding this clonotype: Antigen unknown. A read error is possible here, since a much larger clone lies one base away.

The iRepertoire nested amplicon-rescue multiplex PCR amplified TCR alpha and beta CDR3s from RNA. From the multiplex PCR reads, TCRdb called clonotypes with MiXCR, one entry per CDR3 protein. The sample records under 200,000 distinct CDR3 sequences, around 40% being singletons. The specimen sequenced was glioma tissue, nonneoplastic brain tissue, or PBMCs (not recorded which). This rearrangement joins TRBV2 to TRBJ2-1; 8 nucleotides agree with TRBD2. The clonotype comes from a human donor with low-grade glioma or glioblastoma, undergoing nonglioma brain surgery, or in good health (not recorded which). DNA for the CDR3: TGTGCCAGCGGTTTGGGGACTAGATTGGAGCAGTTCTTC. Its protein is CASGLGTRLEQFF. Using reference TRBV2 and TRBJ2-1 for the parts outside the CDR3, the full variable domain is EPEVTQTPSHQVTQMGQEVILRCVPISNHLYFYWYRQILGQKVEFLVSFYNNEISEKSEIFDDQFSVERPDGSNFTLKIRSTKLEDSAMYFCASGLGTRLEQFFGPGTRLTVL.